The clone carrying this T cell receptor (beta chain) appeared many times. V shed 0 bases, J shed 4 bases, and the junction held 0 bases outside the gene matches. This CDR3 is 14 amino acids long. TCRdb re-called the RT-PCR reads with MiXCR, one entry per CDR3 protein. The sample includes fewer than 800,000 distinct CDR3 sequences, 14% of them seen just once. Sequenced sample: memory CD4+ T cells from blood. The clonotype comes from a female donor in good health, serving as a healthy control. The chain recombines TRBV12-3 or TRBV12-4 with TRBJ2-4; 7 bases are shared with TRBD1. CDR3 nucleotides: TGTGCCAGCAGTTTAGCGGGACAGAAAAACATTCAGTACTTC. Protein product: CASSLAGQKNIQYF.